This T cell receptor beta chain was profiled in a study of T-cell memory formation after mild COVID-19. As for the study in general: TCR clusters mostly belonged to single donors. Notes on the study in general: Mainly CM and EM harbored the contracting CD4+ clones; mainly EMRA harbored the CD8+ ones.

This clonotype showed up just a few times. The antigen remains undetermined. TCRdb re-derived calls from the 5' RACE reads in MiXCR, one entry per CDR3 protein. The sample includes around 400,000 distinct CDR3 sequences, roughly a quarter of them seen just once. Per germline, CDR1 GTSNPN and CDR2 SVGIG (reference sequence). The CDR3 is 15 residues long. V was cut by 7 bases and J by 2 bases, with 21 bases left in between. Sequenced input: PBMCs or a T cell subset sorted from them (not recorded which). The sequence was obtained from an adult woman who had mild COVID-19 (a few samples of this study predate the infection). Cell type and time point are not known. The chain uses TRBV30 and TRBJ2-7; D could derive from TRBD1 or TRBD2 (5 bases each). CDR3 residues: CASSRPGTAPYEQYF. The CDR3 region has the DNA TGTGCCTCCTCGCGGCCCGGGACGGCTCCCTACGAGCAGTACTTC.